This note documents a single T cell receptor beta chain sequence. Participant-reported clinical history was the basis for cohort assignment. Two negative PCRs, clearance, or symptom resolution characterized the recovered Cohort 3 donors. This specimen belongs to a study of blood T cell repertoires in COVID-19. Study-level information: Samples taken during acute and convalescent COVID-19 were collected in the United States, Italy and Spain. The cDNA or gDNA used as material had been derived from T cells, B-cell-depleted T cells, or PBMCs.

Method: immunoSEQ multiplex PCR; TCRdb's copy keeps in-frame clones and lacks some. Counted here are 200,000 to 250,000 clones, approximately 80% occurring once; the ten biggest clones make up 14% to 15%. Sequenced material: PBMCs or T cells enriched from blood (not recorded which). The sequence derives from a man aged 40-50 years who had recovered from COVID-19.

The CDR3 loop reads CASSPGQLQETQYF. CDR3 DNA sequence: TGTGCCAGCAGCCCCGGACAGTTACAAGAGACCCAGTACTTC. The chain links TRBV11-2 to TRBJ2-5; perhaps TRBD1 as D (6 bases). Germline CDR1 and CDR2: SGHAT and FQNNGV. The CDR3 length is 14 residues. V was shortened by 5 bases and J by 2 bases, with 12 bases between the two germline ends.